This record looks at one TCR beta chain sequence and its context. The data belong to a study of control samples from healthy donors and cancer patients. The assay was immunoSEQ multiplex PCR, and TCRdb's table has in-frame clones only and misses some. The sample holds 75,000 to 90,000 clones; 89% are singletons and the top ten take approximately 7%. Germline assignment: CDR1 GTSNPN and CDR2 SVGIG (reference sequence). V lost 0 bases, J lost 1 base, and 6 bases lay in between. The length of the CDR3 is 13 residues. The rearrangement joins TRBV30 to TRBJ1-1; the D is unclear. The origin of this receptor is a man between 45 and 60 years old in good health. Specimen: blood. The CDR3 DNA follows: TGTGCCTGGAGTGTAGGAGGGAACACTGAAGCTTTCTTT. Translated: CAWSVGGNTEAFF.